The 26 T cell receptor beta chains reported below all come from one sample, sequenced in a study of blood T cell repertoires in COVID-19. Profiled with immunoSEQ multiplex PCR; TCRdb holds only in-frame clones, not every one. Of approximately 180,000 clones detected, approximately 85% appear once; the ten largest clones hold 3% to 3.5%. Sequencing used peripheral blood. These receptors were obtained from a man aged 60-69 years with acute or convalescent COVID-19.

This clone appeared once. The J gene is TRBJ2-5, the V gene TRBV7-9; a weak D match, TRBD1 (5 bases). Trimming pared 1 base from V and 0 bases from J, leaving 15 bases between. The CDR3 is 17 residues long. Germline CDR1 SEHNR, CDR2 FQNEAQ (reference sequence). CDR3: CASSLENRATDQETQYF. DNA of the CDR3: TGTGCCAGCAGCTTAGAAAATAGAGCGACAGACCAAGAGACCCAGTACTTC.

This chain links TRBV5-5 with TRBJ2-3, with 11 bases aligning to TRBD2. The germline V gene encodes CDR1 SGHKS and CDR2 YYEKEE (reference sequence). The junction had 2 bases not matched to a gene; V was cut back by 4 bases and J by 4 bases. The CDR3 loop spans 14 amino acids. CDR3: CASSLAGGPDTQYF. For the CDR3, the DNA is TGTGCCAGCAGCCTAGCGGGAGGACCAGATACGCAGTATTTT.

The chain is built from TRBV28 and TRBJ2-7; D uncertain. Trimming pared 2 bases from V and 3 bases from J, leaving 5 bases between. Germline-derived CDR1 and CDR2 are MDHEN and SYDVKM. This CDR3 comprises 12 residues. The CDR3 nucleotides read TGTGCCAGCAGTTTAACTAACTACGAGCAGTACTTC. This encodes CASSLTNYEQYF.

The chain combines TRBV6-5 with TRBJ1-5; D uncertain. This CDR3 has 16 residues. CDR1 and CDR2 from the germline V gene are MNHEY and SVGAGI. The germline V and J ends were trimmed by 0 bases and 0 bases, with 9 bases remaining between them. CDR3 region: CASSYSWPDSNQPQHF. CDR3 coding DNA: TGTGCCAGCAGTTACTCGTGGCCCGATAGCAATCAGCCCCAGCATTTT.

The rearrangement links TRBV5-1 to TRBJ2-5; TRBD2 aligns across 9 bases. The CDR3 covers 14 residues. Losses at the gene ends were 7 bases for V and 4 bases for J; bases not matched to a gene: 8. Germline CDR1 reads SGHRS; CDR2 reads YFSETQ. CDR3 protein: CASRTSGYPETQYF. In DNA form, the CDR3 reads TGCGCCAGCCGAACTAGCGGGTATCCAGAGACCCAGTACTTC.

Only a few counts were recorded for this clone. The CDR3 nucleotides read TGTGCCAGCAGTTCCGCGGGGGGGGGAAACACTGAAGCTTTCTTT. This translates into CASSSAGGGNTEAFF. The chain is built from TRBV27 and TRBJ1-1; possible D gene TRBD1, 5 bases. The germline V gene encodes CDR1 MNHEY and CDR2 SMNVEV (reference sequence). The CDR3 is 15 amino acids. With 4 bases removed from V and 2 bases from J, the gap between germline ends came to 14 bases.

The chain recombines TRBV28 with TRBJ2-5; TRBD2 matches 7 bases. CDR1 and CDR2 from the germline V gene are MDHEN and SYDVKM. The J segment lost 9 bases and the V segment lost 5 bases, leaving 12 bases of the junction unmatched. The CDR3 extends over 14 amino acids. The CDR3 DNA reads TGTGCCAGCAGTAGCGGGACCCGCAGTCTTTCCCAGTACTTC. Translated: CASSSGTRSLSQYF. Based on the CDR3 plus reference TRBV28 and TRBJ2-5, the full variable domain is DVKVTQSSRYLVKRTGEKVFLECVQDMDHENMFWYRQDPGLGLRLIYFSYDVKMKEKGDIPEGYSVSREKKERFSLILESASTNQTSMYLCASSSGTRSLSQYFGPGTRLLVL.

The chain couples TRBV5-4 to TRBJ1-2; 9 bases match TRBD1. The CDR3 consists of 17 residues. V was clipped by 6 bases and J by 2 bases; unmatched bases: 14. Germline V gene lookup returns CDR1 SGHNT and CDR2 YYREEE (reference sequence). CDR3 coding DNA: TGTGCCAGCACCGGATCCGGGACAGGGCTTTCGAACTATGGCTACACCTTC. Its protein product is CASTGSGTGLSNYGYTF.

This chain links TRBV5-6 with TRBJ2-5; 9 bases match TRBD1. The CDR3 contains 16 residues. The germline CDR1 and CDR2 sequences are SGHDT and YYEEEE. Trimming took 2 bases from V and 2 from J; bases not matched to a gene: 7. CDR3 DNA: TGTGCCAGCAGCTTACCCGGGACAGGGTTGCAAGAGACCCAGTACTTC. The encoded protein is CASSLPGTGLQETQYF.

The V call is TRBV7-2, the J call TRBJ2-1; 8 bases line up with TRBD2. The CDR3 is 14 amino acids. Germline V gene lookup returns CDR1 SGHTA and CDR2 FQGNSA. Trimming at V came to 5 bases and at J to 10 bases, leaving 10 bases not matched to a gene. The CDR3 nucleotides are TGTGCCAGCAGCCTATCCGGGGGGGCGAGCGAGCAGTTCTTC. Protein: CASSLSGGASEQFF.

The chain has TRBV3-1 (or the pseudogene TRBV3-2) and TRBJ2-7; maybe TRBD2 (5 bases). CDR3 length: 12 amino acids. Deletions cut 1 base from V and 5 bases from J, with 6 bases between. CDR1 LGHDT and CDR2 YNNKEL come from the germline V gene (reference sequence). Written as DNA, the CDR3 is TGTGCCAGCAGCCAAGCCGGGAACGAGCAGTACTTC. It translates to CASSQAGNEQYF.

This chain uses TRBV19 with TRBJ2-7; weak D call: TRBD2 (5 bases). CDR1 is LNHDA and CDR2 is SQIVND in the germline V gene (reference sequence). V lost 3 bases, J lost 0 bases, and 12 bases lay in between. The CDR3 length is 15 residues. CDR3 nucleotides: TGTGCCAGTAGTATGGCGGCGGGTACCTCCTACGAGCAGTACTTC. Protein sequence: CASSMAAGTSYEQYF.

J is TRBJ2-1 and V is TRBV18; 14 bases are a match to TRBD2. The germline V gene has CDR1 KGHSH and CDR2 LQKENI. The CDR3 is 16 amino acids. J was trimmed by 6 bases and V by 5 bases; bases with no gene match: 6. CDR3 in amino acids: CASSSGLAGAGNEQFF. The CDR3 region has the DNA TGTGCCAGCTCATCGGGACTAGCGGGGGCCGGCAATGAGCAGTTCTTC.

In regard to this clone: Sequence at one end of the junction differs from germline and may be a read error. V usage is TRBV6-2 or TRBV6-3 and J usage is TRBJ2-5; TRBD2 might be the D (6 bases). CDR3 size: 14 residues. Germline CDR1 is MNHEY and CDR2 is SVGEGT. The CDR3 sequence: CAGSYDAGRETQYF. The CDR3 nucleotides are TGTGCCGGCAGTTACGACGCGGGGAGAGAGACCCAGTACTTC.

The rearrangement joins TRBV28 to TRBJ2-7; TRBD1 aligns across 7 bases. Germline CDR1 reads MDHEN; CDR2 reads SYDVKM. The CDR3 extends over 14 amino acids. V lost 8 bases and J lost 4; bases outside the gene matches: 11. CDR3: CASASPQGVYEQYF. Here the CDR3 DNA reads TGTGCCAGCGCCTCCCCCCAGGGGGTATACGAGCAGTACTTC.

As regards this clone: The germline gene is not matched at one end of the junction; a read error may be the cause. The chain is built from TRBV6-1 and TRBJ1-4, with 8 bases that match TRBD1. CDR3 length: 14 amino acids. The germline gives CDR1 MNHNS, CDR2 SASEGT. CDR3 protein: CASSETGASVPFLF. For the CDR3, the DNA is TGTGCCAGCAGTGAGACAGGGGCCTCCGTCCCTTTTCTTTTT.

The chain recombines TRBV7-3 with TRBJ2-2, with 7 bases lining up with TRBD2. The CDR3 length is 14 residues. Germline-derived CDR1 and CDR2 are SGHTA and FQGTGA. V trimming: 5 bases; J trimming: 6 bases; junction bases outside the gene matches: 6. CDR3 bases: TGTGCCAGCAGCACGGGGGGAATCGCCGGGGAGCTGTTTTTT. Protein product: CASSTGGIAGELFF.

CDR3 residues: CASSPPGYEQYF. DNA of the CDR3: TGTGCCAGCAGCCCACCAGGCTACGAGCAGTACTTC. This chain uses TRBV7-2 with TRBJ2-7; D unclear. Trimming cost V 5 bases and J 3 bases, with 8 bases left between them. Germline V gives CDR1 SGHTA, CDR2 FQGNSA. The CDR3 runs to 12 residues.

A word on this clone: At one boundary the junction diverges from the germline segment, which might be a read error. The V call is TRBV7-7, the J call TRBJ2-1, with 11 bases fitting TRBD2. CDR3 size: 15 residues. Germline CDR1 is SSHAT and CDR2 is FNYEAQ (reference sequence). CDR3 bases: TGTGCTAGCAGCTTAGCGGGAGGGCTCTACAATGAGCAGTTCTTC. Protein sequence: CASSLAGGLYNEQFF.

This clone was detected once. The chain combines TRBV7-6 with TRBJ2-7; D is possibly TRBD2 (7 bases). This CDR3 has 16 residues. Germline V gene lookup returns CDR1 SGHVS and CDR2 FNYEAQ. Between the trimmed V and J ends, which lost 0 bases and 9 bases, there was a span of 21 bases. The CDR3 bases are TGTGCCAGCAGCTTAGCCACACAGGGTTCAAGGGGGGGGCAGTACTTC. It specifies CASSLATQGSRGGQYF.

This sequence joins TRBV19 and TRBJ1-5; no clear D. The CDR3 totals 15 residues. Germline V gene data show CDR1 as LNHDA and CDR2 as SQIVND (reference sequence). V was cut by 6 bases and J by 2 bases, with 14 bases left in between. The CDR3 nucleotides are TGTGCCAGTAGGGCCCCAGGTACTGGCAATCAGCCCCAGCATTTT. Residues: CASRAPGTGNQPQHF.

The chain employs TRBV21-1 and TRBJ1-3; the D call in the table, TRBD1, was not verified against the DNA. TRBV21-1 constitutes a pseudogene. The CDR3 covers 17 residues. CDR3 protein: CASSKAVNDRVGNTIYF. The CDR3 DNA follows: TGTGCCAGCAGCAAAGCCGTTAACGACAGGGTAGGAAACACCATATATTTT.

The genes are TRBV7-9 and TRBJ1-3, with 9 bases matching TRBD1. The ends lost 5 bases at V and 2 bases at J; junction bases unmatched: 7. In germline, CDR1 is SEHNR, CDR2 FQNEAQ (reference sequence). The CDR3 is 16 amino acids. CDR3 bases: TGTGCCAGCAGCCCCCGGGACAGGGTGGCTGGAAACACCATATATTTT. Its translation: CASSPRDRVAGNTIYF.

This chain uses TRBV13 with TRBJ1-1, with 12 bases identical to TRBD1. The junction had 7 bases not matched to a gene; V was cut back by 4 bases and J by 4 bases. Germline values: CDR1 PRHDT, CDR2 FYEKMQ (reference sequence). The CDR3 has 16 residues. The CDR3 DNA sequence: TGTGCCAGCAGCTCCAGGGACAGGGGGCGCAGCACTGAAGCTTTCTTT. Amino acids: CASSSRDRGRSTEAFF.

The chain uses TRBV28 and TRBJ1-1; TRBD1 aligns across 7 bases. This CDR3 is built from 15 residues. CDR1 and CDR2 from the germline V gene are MDHEN and SYDVKM. Trimming at V came to 7 bases and at J to 4 bases, leaving 12 bases not matched to a gene. CDR3 amino acids: CASIPLEGAGTEAFF. In DNA form, the CDR3 reads TGTGCCAGCATACCCTTGGAGGGGGCGGGCACTGAAGCTTTCTTT.

V is TRBV28 and J is TRBJ2-1; 8 nucleotides align to TRBD2. V was clipped by 7 bases and J by 5 bases; unmatched bases: 16. The CDR3 is 17 amino acids. The germline V gene encodes CDR1 MDHEN and CDR2 SYDVKM. CDR3 in amino acids: CASIGAGAGRHNNEQFF. The CDR3, as DNA: TGTGCCAGCATCGGAGCGGGGGCCGGGAGGCATAACAATGAGCAGTTCTTC.